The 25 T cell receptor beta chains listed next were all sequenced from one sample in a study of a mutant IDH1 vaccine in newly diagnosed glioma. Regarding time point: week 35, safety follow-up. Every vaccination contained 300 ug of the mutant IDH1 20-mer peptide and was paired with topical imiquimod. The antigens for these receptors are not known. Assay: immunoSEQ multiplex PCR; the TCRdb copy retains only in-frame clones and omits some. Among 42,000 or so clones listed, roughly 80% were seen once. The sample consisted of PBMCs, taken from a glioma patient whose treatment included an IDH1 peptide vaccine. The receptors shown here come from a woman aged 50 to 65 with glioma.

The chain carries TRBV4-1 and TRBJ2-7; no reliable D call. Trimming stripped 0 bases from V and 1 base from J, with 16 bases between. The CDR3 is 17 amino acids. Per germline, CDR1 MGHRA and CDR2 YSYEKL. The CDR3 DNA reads TGCGCCAGCAGCCAAGATCCCGGATCACCTCTGTCCTACGAGCAGTACTTC. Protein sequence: CASSQDPGSPLSYEQYF.

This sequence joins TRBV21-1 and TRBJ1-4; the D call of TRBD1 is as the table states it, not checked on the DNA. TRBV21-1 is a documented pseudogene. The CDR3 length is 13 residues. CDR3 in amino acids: CASSKVDSEKLFF. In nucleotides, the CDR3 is TGTGCCAGCAGCAAAGTGGACAGTGAAAAACTGTTTTTT.

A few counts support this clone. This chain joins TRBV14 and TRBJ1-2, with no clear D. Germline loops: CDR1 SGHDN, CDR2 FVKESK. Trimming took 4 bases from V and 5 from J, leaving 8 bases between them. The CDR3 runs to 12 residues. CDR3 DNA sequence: TGTGCCAGCAGCCCGTCATCTTATGGCTACACCTTC. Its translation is CASSPSSYGYTF.

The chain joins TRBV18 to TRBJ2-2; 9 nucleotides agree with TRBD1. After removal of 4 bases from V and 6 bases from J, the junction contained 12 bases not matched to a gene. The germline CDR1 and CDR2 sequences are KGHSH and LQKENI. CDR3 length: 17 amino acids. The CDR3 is CASSRRPDRGRAGELFF. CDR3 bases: TGTGCCAGCTCACGCCGTCCGGACAGGGGTCGAGCCGGGGAGCTGTTTTTT.

This CDR3 is CASSTTDLYGYTF. The CDR3 nucleotides read TGTGCCAGTAGTACGACGGACCTCTATGGCTACACCTTC. The J gene is TRBJ1-2, the V gene TRBV19; D remains ambiguous. CDR1 and CDR2 (germline): LNHDA, SQIVND (reference sequence). Trimming took off 4 bases at V and 4 bases at J, with 10 bases between the two ends. This CDR3 comprises 13 residues.

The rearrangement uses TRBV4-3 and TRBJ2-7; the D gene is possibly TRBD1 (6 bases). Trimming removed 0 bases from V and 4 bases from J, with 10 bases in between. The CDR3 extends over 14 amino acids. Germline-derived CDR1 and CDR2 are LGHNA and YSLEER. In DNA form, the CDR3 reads TGCGCCAGCAGCCAAGATCCTCAGGGGTACGAGCAGTACTTC. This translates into CASSQDPQGYEQYF.

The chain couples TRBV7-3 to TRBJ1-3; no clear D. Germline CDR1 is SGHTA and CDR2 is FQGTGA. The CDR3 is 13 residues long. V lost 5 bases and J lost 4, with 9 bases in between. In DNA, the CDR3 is TGTGCCAGCAGCCGACACGGGGGAAACACCATATATTTT. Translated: CASSRHGGNTIYF.

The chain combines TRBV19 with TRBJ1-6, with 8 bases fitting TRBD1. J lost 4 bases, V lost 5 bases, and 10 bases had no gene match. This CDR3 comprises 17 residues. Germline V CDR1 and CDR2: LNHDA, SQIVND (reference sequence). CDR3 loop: CASSSGTGESYNSPLHF. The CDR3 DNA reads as TGTGCCAGTAGTTCCGGGACAGGCGAATCTTATAATTCACCCCTCCACTTT.

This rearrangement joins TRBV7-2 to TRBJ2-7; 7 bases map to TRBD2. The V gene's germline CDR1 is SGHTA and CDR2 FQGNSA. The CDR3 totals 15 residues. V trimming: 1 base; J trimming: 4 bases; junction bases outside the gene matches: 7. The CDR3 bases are TGTGCCAGCAGCTTAGAGGGGAGGGTTTGGTACGAGCAGTACTTC. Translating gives CASSLEGRVWYEQYF.

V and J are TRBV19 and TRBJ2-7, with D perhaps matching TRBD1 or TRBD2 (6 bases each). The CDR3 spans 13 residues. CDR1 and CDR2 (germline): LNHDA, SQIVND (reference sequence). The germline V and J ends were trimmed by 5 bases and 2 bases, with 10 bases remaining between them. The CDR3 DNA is TGTGCCAGTAGTGGGGGGCCGCCCTACGAGCAGTACTTC. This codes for CASSGGPPYEQYF.

The CDR3 reads CSVGQGTINEKLFF. DNA of the CDR3: TGCAGCGTTGGTCAGGGGACGATTAATGAAAAACTGTTTTTT. The chain uses TRBV29-1 and TRBJ1-4, with a weak D call TRBD1 (6 bases). The CDR3 is made up of 14 amino acids. Trimming left V 4 bases short and J 4 bases short, with 13 bases between. Looked up from germline, CDR1 is SQVTM and CDR2 is ANQGSEA.

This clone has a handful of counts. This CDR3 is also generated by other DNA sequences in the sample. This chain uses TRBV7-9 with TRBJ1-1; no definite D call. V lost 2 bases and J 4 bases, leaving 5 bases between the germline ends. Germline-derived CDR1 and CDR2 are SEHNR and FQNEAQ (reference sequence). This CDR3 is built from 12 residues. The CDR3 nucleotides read TGTGCCAGCAGCTTACGCAGCACTGAAGCTTTCTTT. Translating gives CASSLRSTEAFF.

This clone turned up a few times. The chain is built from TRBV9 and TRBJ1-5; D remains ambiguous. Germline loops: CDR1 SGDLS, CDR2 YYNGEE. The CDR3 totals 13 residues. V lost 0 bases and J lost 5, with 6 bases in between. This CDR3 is CASSVAVDQPQHF. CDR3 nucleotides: TGTGCCAGCAGCGTAGCTGTAGATCAGCCCCAGCATTTT.

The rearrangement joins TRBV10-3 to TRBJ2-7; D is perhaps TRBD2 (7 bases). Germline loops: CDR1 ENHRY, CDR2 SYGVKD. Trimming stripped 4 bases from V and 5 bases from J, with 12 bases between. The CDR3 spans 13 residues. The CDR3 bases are TGTGCCATCAGTGCGGGGGGCCTCGACGAGCAGTACTTC. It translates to CAISAGGLDEQYF.

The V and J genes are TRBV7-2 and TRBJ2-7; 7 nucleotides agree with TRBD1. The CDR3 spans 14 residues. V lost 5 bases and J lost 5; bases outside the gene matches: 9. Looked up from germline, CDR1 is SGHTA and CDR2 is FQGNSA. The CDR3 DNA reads TGTGCCAGCAGCGCCGACAGGGATACCAACGAGCAGTACTTC. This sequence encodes CASSADRDTNEQYF.

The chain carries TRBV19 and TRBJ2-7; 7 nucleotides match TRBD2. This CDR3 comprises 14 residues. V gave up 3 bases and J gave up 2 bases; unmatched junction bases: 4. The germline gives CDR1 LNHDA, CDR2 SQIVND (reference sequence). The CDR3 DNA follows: TGTGCCAGTAGTATTGGCGGGGGAACCTACGAGCAGTACTTC. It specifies CASSIGGGTYEQYF.

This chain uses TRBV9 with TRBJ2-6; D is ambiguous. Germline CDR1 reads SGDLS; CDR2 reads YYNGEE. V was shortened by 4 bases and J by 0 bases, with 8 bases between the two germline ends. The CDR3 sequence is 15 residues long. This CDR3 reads CASSQQHSGANVLTF. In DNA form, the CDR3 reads TGTGCCAGCAGCCAACAGCACTCTGGGGCCAACGTCCTGACTTTC.

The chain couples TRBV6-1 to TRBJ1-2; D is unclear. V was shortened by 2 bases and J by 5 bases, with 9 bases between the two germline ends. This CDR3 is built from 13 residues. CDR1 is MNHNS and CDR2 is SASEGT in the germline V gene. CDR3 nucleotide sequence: TGTGCCAGCAGTGAAAGGACCGATTATGGCTACACCTTC. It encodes CASSERTDYGYTF.

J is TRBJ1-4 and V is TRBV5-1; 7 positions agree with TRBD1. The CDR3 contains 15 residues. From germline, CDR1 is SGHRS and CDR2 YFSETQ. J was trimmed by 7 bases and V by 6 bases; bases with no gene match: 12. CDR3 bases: TGCGCCAGCACCTATAACCCGACAGGGTTTGAAAAACTGTTTTTT. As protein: CASTYNPTGFEKLFF. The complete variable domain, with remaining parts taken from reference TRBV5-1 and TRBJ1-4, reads KAGVTQTPRYLIKTRGQQVTLSCSPISGHRSVSWYQQTPGQGLQFLFEYFSETQRNKGNFPGRFSGRQFSNSRSEMNVSTLELGDSALYLCASTYNPTGFEKLFFGSGTQLSVL.

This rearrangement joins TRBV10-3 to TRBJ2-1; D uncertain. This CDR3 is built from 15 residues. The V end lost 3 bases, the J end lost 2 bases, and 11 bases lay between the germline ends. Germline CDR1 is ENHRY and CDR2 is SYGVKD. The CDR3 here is CAISERDLTYNEQFF. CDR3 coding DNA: TGTGCCATCAGTGAAAGGGATTTGACCTACAATGAGCAGTTCTTC.

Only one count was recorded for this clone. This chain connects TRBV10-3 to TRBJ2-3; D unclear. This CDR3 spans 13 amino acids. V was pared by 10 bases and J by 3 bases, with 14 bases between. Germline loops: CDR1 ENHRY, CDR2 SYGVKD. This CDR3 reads CATSGQQTDTQYF. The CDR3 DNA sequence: TGTGCCACCTCCGGGCAGCAAACAGATACGCAGTATTTT.

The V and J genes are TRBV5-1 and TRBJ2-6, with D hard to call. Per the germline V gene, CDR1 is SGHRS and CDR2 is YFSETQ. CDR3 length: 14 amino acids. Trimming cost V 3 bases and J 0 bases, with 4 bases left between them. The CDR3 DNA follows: TGCGCCAGCAGCTCGGGCTCTGGGGCCAACGTCCTGACTTTC. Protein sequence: CASSSGSGANVLTF.

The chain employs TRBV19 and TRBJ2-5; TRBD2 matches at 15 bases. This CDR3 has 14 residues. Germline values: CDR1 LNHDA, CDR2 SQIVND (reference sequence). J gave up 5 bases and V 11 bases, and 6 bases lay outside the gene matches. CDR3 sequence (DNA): TGTGCCTGCGGGACTAGCGGGGGGATGGAGACCCAGTACTTC. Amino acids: CACGTSGGMETQYF.

Here the CDR3 reads CASSPRGGAGEKLFF. CDR3 sequence (DNA): TGTGCCAGCAGCCCTCGGGGAGGGGCCGGTGAAAAACTGTTTTTT. The chain recombines TRBV11-3 with TRBJ1-4; TRBD1 might be the D (5 bases). Germline CDR1 and CDR2: SGHNT and YENEEA. This CDR3 contains 15 residues. The V gene lost 5 bases and the J gene lost 7 bases, with 17 bases spanning the gap.

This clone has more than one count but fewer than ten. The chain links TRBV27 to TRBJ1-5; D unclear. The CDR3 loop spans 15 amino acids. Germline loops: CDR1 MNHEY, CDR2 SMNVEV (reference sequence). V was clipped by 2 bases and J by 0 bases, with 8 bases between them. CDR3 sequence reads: CASSLNLHSNQPQHF. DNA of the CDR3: TGTGCCAGCAGTTTAAACCTCCATAGCAATCAGCCCCAGCATTTT.